This record concerns one T cell receptor beta chain sequence. The antigen remains unidentified. Method: immunoSEQ multiplex PCR; TCRdb's copy keeps in-frame clones and lacks some. The sample consists of about 100,000 clones, about 80% of them appearing once. This CDR3 has 16 amino acids. V dropped 3 bases and J dropped 1; count of bases not matched to a gene: 6. CDR1 is SGHTA and CDR2 is FQGNSA in the germline V gene. The sort gate was single viable CD3+CD4+CD8-CD45RO+ cells for memory CD4+ T cells. CMV serostatus came from serum IgG against pp150, pp28, p38, p52. Total CD4+ T cells were enriched by CD4 positive selection. The data are from a study of memory CD4+ T cells and cytomegalovirus serostatus. Study observations and caveats: Median bootstrapped AUC for CMV status was approximately 0.96 originally, about 0.9 US-trained.

This sequence was found in an adult in good health and CMV-seropositive. The specimen sequenced was memory CD4+ T cells from blood. The rearrangement uses TRBV7-2 and TRBJ1-3; TRBD1 agrees at 7 bases. CDR3 nucleotides: TGTGCCAGCAGCTTCCACGGGACAGATTCTGGAAACACCATATATTTT. As protein: CASSFHGTDSGNTIYF. Looking up the rest from reference TRBV7-2 and TRBJ1-3 gives the full variable domain: GAGVSQSPSNKVTEKGKDVELRCDPISGHTALYWYRQSLGQGLEFLIYFQGNSAPDKSGLPSDRFSAERTGGSVSTLTIQRTQQEDSAVYLCASSFHGTDSGNTIYFGEGSWLTVV.